This TCR beta chain came from a study of beta chain features in type 1 diabetes. Study in general: Examination covered under 110 million sorted cells spanning all samples. The study's findings and limits: Reduced insertions and increased deletions marked VDJ junctions in type 1 diabetes patients. In all four CD4+ subsets, TCRB CDR3 length was significantly, moderately reduced in type 1 diabetes.

This clone has just a few counts. Its specificity is not known. The investigators reverse transcribed all of the isolated RNA, so they sequenced expressed TCRB transcripts. The repertoire was sequenced with immunoSEQ multiplex PCR; TCRdb's copy has only in-frame clones and lacks some. The sample lists more than 550,000 clones, more than 12% occurring once. CD45RO/CCR7/CD25/CD127/CD95/CD27 sorting isolated CD4+ naive, central memory, regulatory and stem cell-like memory cells. This clonotype originated in a man aged 18 to 30 with type 1 diabetes. Sequenced material: naive CD4+ T cells from blood.

The CDR3 DNA follows: TGTGCCAGCAGTGACGGGCTAGCTAGCACAGATACGCAGTATTTT. Protein sequence: CASSDGLASTDTQYF. The V and J genes are TRBV2 and TRBJ2-3; D might be TRBD2 (5 bases). V was trimmed by 3 bases and J by 0 bases, leaving 10 bases between them. The length of the CDR3 is 15 residues. The germline gives CDR1 SNHLY, CDR2 FYNNEI.